The 24 T cell receptor beta chains presented below share a single source sample, sequenced in a study of identical twins. TCRdb re-analysed the 5' RACE reads in MiXCR, keeping a single row per CDR3 protein. The table shows 200,000 to 250,000 distinct CDR3 sequences, with approximately 7% occurring only once. These data were also reused for a study on yellow fever vaccine responses in identical twins.

The material sequenced was memory (CD45RO+) T cells sorted from blood. Receptors originate from a woman between 18 and 29 years old in good health.

The J gene is TRBJ2-3, the V gene TRBV4-1, with D possibly matching TRBD1 (5 bases). Germline V lookup: CDR1 MGHRA, CDR2 YSYEKL. This CDR3 is built from 15 residues. The V end lost 4 bases, the J end lost 0 bases, and 11 bases lay between the germline ends. The CDR3 loop is CASSPQRQSTDTQYF. The CDR3 DNA follows: TGCGCCAGCAGCCCGCAAAGACAGAGCACAGATACGCAGTATTTT.

This clonotype was found a few times. The chain recombines TRBV14 with TRBJ1-2; D is unresolved. The V gene lost 2 bases and the J gene lost 4 bases, with 17 bases spanning the gap. Germline V CDR1 and CDR2: SGHDN, FVKESK. The CDR3 spans 16 residues. The CDR3 region is CASSQKSKGPFYGYTF. CDR3 nucleotides: TGTGCCAGCAGCCAAAAATCCAAGGGTCCCTTCTATGGCTACACCTTC.

The rearrangement joins TRBV10-3 to TRBJ2-5, with 10 positions matching TRBD2. Germline assignment: CDR1 ENHRY and CDR2 SYGVKD. The junction had 2 bases not matched to a gene; V was cut back by 5 bases and J by 5 bases. CDR3 length equals 13 residues. The CDR3 nucleotides are TGTGCCATCAGTTCAGCGGGAGGGGAGACCCAGTACTTC. This sequence encodes CAISSAGGETQYF.

The chain combines TRBV7-6 with TRBJ2-5, with 10 bases that match TRBD1. The germline V gene encodes CDR1 SGHVS and CDR2 FNYEAQ. The CDR3 contains 16 residues. Trimming at V came to 4 bases and at J to 5 bases, leaving 10 bases not matched to a gene. DNA for the CDR3: TGTGCCAGCAGCTCAGGGGGACAGGGGTACACGGAGACCCAGTACTTC. It translates to CASSSGGQGYTETQYF.

This clonotype was picked up many times. The chain couples TRBV3-1 to TRBJ2-1; no firm D call. This CDR3 has 13 amino acids. V was clipped by 0 bases and J by 3 bases, with 3 bases between them. CDR1 and CDR2 from the germline V gene are LGHDT and YNNKEL (reference sequence). The CDR3 DNA is TGTGCCAGCAGCCAAGATTTCTACAATGAGCAGTTCTTC. Protein sequence: CASSQDFYNEQFF.

In this sample, this clonotype turned up many times. V gene TRBV29-1 combines with J gene TRBJ2-7, with D hard to call. The germline CDR1 and CDR2 sequences are SQVTM and ANQGSEA. The CDR3 has 13 amino acids. V dropped 2 bases and J dropped 0 bases, with 8 bases sitting between them. This CDR3 reads CSVERTSSYEQYF. As DNA, the CDR3 is TGCAGCGTTGAACGGACGAGCTCCTACGAGCAGTACTTC.

This clonotype came up many times. This chain connects TRBV28 to TRBJ2-4, with 12 bases matching TRBD1. In germline, CDR1 is MDHEN, CDR2 SYDVKM. There are 18 residues in the CDR3. Unmatched junction bases numbered 9, after V lost 3 bases and J lost 3 bases. CDR3 region: CASSFSGTGGAGKNIQYF. CDR3 DNA sequence: TGTGCCAGCAGTTTTTCCGGGACAGGGGGCGCAGGCAAAAACATTCAGTACTTC.

The chain couples TRBV11-2 to TRBJ2-5; the D gene is possibly TRBD1 (5 bases). This CDR3 spans 13 amino acids. Germline V gene data show CDR1 as SGHAT and CDR2 as FQNNGV. The V gene lost 7 bases and the J gene lost 5 bases, with 14 bases spanning the gap. The chain's CDR3 is CASTQGRDETQYF. CDR3 in DNA: TGTGCCAGCACTCAGGGTCGTGACGAGACCCAGTACTTC.

The rearrangement uses TRBV3-1 and TRBJ1-4; unclear D gene. The germline V and J ends were trimmed by 7 bases and 10 bases, with 13 bases remaining between them. The CDR3 spans 12 residues. Germline V CDR1 and CDR2: LGHDT, YNNKEL (reference sequence). CDR3 residues: CASKSREGKLFF. CDR3 coding DNA: TGTGCCAGCAAGTCGCGGGAGGGAAAACTGTTTTTT.

The sample holds a few counts of this clonotype. The chain recombines TRBV7-9 with TRBJ2-7; D not certain. Germline V gives CDR1 SEHNR, CDR2 FQNEAQ (reference sequence). V was shortened by 1 base and J by 4 bases, with 5 bases between the two germline ends. The CDR3 contains 12 residues. The CDR3 reads CASSLGVYEQYF. In nucleotides, the CDR3 is TGTGCCAGCAGCTTAGGGGTTTACGAGCAGTACTTC.

This clonotype was seen only a few times. The rearrangement links TRBV20-1 to TRBJ2-7, with D perhaps TRBD1 (5 bases). The CDR3 is made up of 14 amino acids. Germline CDR1 reads DFQATT; CDR2 reads SNEGSKA (reference sequence). The V and J ends lost 1 base and 0 bases respectively, with 10 bases between them. The CDR3 DNA reads TGCAGTGCTAGAGGACAGAAAAACTCCTACGAGCAGTACTTC. Its translation is CSARGQKNSYEQYF.

This clonotype appeared a few times. The chain combines TRBV7-8 with TRBJ2-3; D not certain. This CDR3 has 14 residues. Germline CDR1 SGHVS, CDR2 FQNEAQ. V was cut by 5 bases and J by 5 bases, with 14 bases left in between. CDR3 in DNA: TGTGCCAGCAGCCCCACAAGGCCTCTAGATACGCAGTATTTT. It translates to CASSPTRPLDTQYF.

This clonotype has a handful of counts. The rearrangement uses TRBV15 and TRBJ2-3; 7 bases map to TRBD1. This CDR3 has 16 residues. J lost 1 base, V lost 1 base, and 5 bases had no gene match. Germline V CDR1 and CDR2: LNHNV, YYDKDF (reference sequence). The CDR3 DNA follows: TGTGCCACCAGCAGAGGAGGGGACAGCCGCACAGATACGCAGTATTTT. Amino acid sequence: CATSRGGDSRTDTQYF.

The chain is built from TRBV3-1 and TRBJ1-1; D gene unclear. The CDR3 runs 13 residues. The V gene lost 5 bases and the J gene lost 1 base, with 8 bases spanning the gap. Germline values: CDR1 LGHDT, CDR2 YNNKEL (reference sequence). CDR3 region: CASSWTANTEAFF. In nucleotides, the CDR3 is TGTGCCAGCAGCTGGACGGCGAACACTGAAGCTTTCTTT.

This chain connects TRBV2 to TRBJ2-5; no clear D gene. Trimming took off 6 bases at V and 4 bases at J, with 15 bases between the two ends. The germline CDR1 and CDR2 sequences are SNHLY and FYNNEI. There are 14 residues in the CDR3. The CDR3 sequence is CASRPATPTETQYF. CDR3 DNA: TGTGCCAGCAGACCCGCGACACCTACAGAGACCCAGTACTTC. Full variable domain (remainder filled in from reference TRBV2 and TRBJ2-5): EPEVTQTPSHQVTQMGQEVILRCVPISNHLYFYWYRQILGQKVEFLVSFYNNEISEKSEIFDDQFSVERPDGSNFTLKIRSTKLEDSAMYFCASRPATPTETQYFGPGTRLLVL.

The chain joins TRBV2 to TRBJ2-5; D might be TRBD1 or TRBD2, each matching 5 bases. Between the trimmed V and J ends, which lost 6 bases and 2 bases, there was a span of 13 bases. Germline V gives CDR1 SNHLY, CDR2 FYNNEI. The CDR3 sequence is 14 residues long. DNA for the CDR3: TGTGCCAGCAGAGCTCGCGAGGGGCAAGAGACCCAGTACTTC. Amino acid sequence: CASRAREGQETQYF. Complete variable domain (other parts from reference TRBV2 and TRBJ2-5): EPEVTQTPSHQVTQMGQEVILRCVPISNHLYFYWYRQILGQKVEFLVSFYNNEISEKSEIFDDQFSVERPDGSNFTLKIRSTKLEDSAMYFCASRAREGQETQYFGPGTRLLVL.

The sample holds many counts of this clonotype. This chain links TRBV5-1 with TRBJ1-1; D remains ambiguous. Germline lookup yields CDR1 SGHRS and CDR2 YFSETQ. CDR3 length: 13 residues. V was trimmed by 5 bases and J by 3 bases, leaving 11 bases between them. The CDR3 bases are TGCGCCAGCAGAGCAGGCGGATACACTGAAGCTTTCTTT. Translating it yields CASRAGGYTEAFF.

V is TRBV12-2 and J is TRBJ2-7. TRBV12-2 is described as a pseudogene. The CDR3 loop spans 19 amino acids. DNA for the CDR3: TGTGCAAGTCGCTTCGCGGGGCTACCCAACCTTGACATATCCTACGAGCAGTACGTC. Translating gives CASRFAGLPNLDISYEQYV.

A few counts support this clonotype. The chain joins TRBV5-1 to TRBJ1-5; D is perhaps TRBD1 (5 bases). In germline, CDR1 is SGHRS, CDR2 YFSETQ. This CDR3 contains 14 residues. V was pared by 4 bases and J by 6 bases, with 14 bases between. The CDR3 region has the DNA TGCGCCAGCAGCCCTGGGGCAGGGCTTCAGCCCCAGCATTTT. Translation: CASSPGAGLQPQHF.

This clonotype has ten or more counts. The chain joins TRBV3-1 to TRBJ1-1; no definite D call. This CDR3 spans 13 amino acids. V lost 5 bases to trimming and J lost 2 bases, with 9 bases between them. Germline values: CDR1 LGHDT, CDR2 YNNKEL (reference sequence). The CDR3 bases are TGTGCCAGCAGCAAGGGAAGAAACACTGAAGCTTTCTTT. Translation gives CASSKGRNTEAFF.

In its sample, this clonotype was seen a few times. The chain has TRBV20-1 and TRBJ2-1; 13 nucleotides match TRBD2. The CDR3 is made up of 16 amino acids. Trimming cost V 1 base and J 9 bases; bases outside gene matches: 9. The germline CDR1 and CDR2 sequences are DFQATT and SNEGSKA (reference sequence). CDR3 loop: CSARGTGLAGAAEQFF. Written as DNA, the CDR3 is TGCAGTGCTAGAGGGACCGGACTAGCGGGAGCTGCTGAGCAGTTCTTC.

This clonotype was recorded many times. The rearrangement uses TRBV7-6 and TRBJ2-7; perhaps TRBD1 as D (6 bases). The ends were cut back, 3 bases at V and 3 bases at J, with 15 bases in the middle. Germline V gene data show CDR1 as SGHVS and CDR2 as FNYEAQ. This CDR3 spans 15 amino acids. This CDR3 reads CASSFKLGTIYEQYF. DNA for the CDR3: TGTGCCAGCAGCTTTAAACTTGGGACAATCTACGAGCAGTACTTC. The entire variable domain, with the rest obtained from reference TRBV7-6 and TRBJ2-7, is as follows: GAGVSQSPRYKVTKRGQDVALRCDPISGHVSLYWYRQALGQGPEFLTYFNYEAQQDKSGLPNDRFSAERPEGSISTLTIQRTEQRDSAMYRCASSFKLGTIYEQYFGPGTRLTVT.

The sample holds many counts of this clonotype. The rearrangement joins TRBV7-6 to TRBJ2-5; D is unclear. Germline V gives CDR1 SGHVS, CDR2 FNYEAQ. V was pared by 1 base and J by 5 bases, with 8 bases between. This CDR3 has 13 residues. The DNA for the CDR3 is TGTGCCAGCAGCTTAGTTCTGGGTGAGACCCAGTACTTC. It is translated as CASSLVLGETQYF. The variable domain in full, completed from reference TRBV7-6 and TRBJ2-5, reads GAGVSQSPRYKVTKRGQDVALRCDPISGHVSLYWYRQALGQGPEFLTYFNYEAQQDKSGLPNDRFSAERPEGSISTLTIQRTEQRDSAMYRCASSLVLGETQYFGPGTRLLVL.

This clonotype was observed a handful of times. J is TRBJ1-5 and V is TRBV6-5; 7 bases map to TRBD1. The germline CDR1 and CDR2 sequences are MNHEY and SVGAGI. The CDR3 consists of 17 residues. Losses at the gene ends were 0 bases for V and 0 bases for J; bases not matched to a gene: 5. CDR3 sequence reads: CASSYSLTGDSNQPQHF. The CDR3 DNA reads TGTGCCAGCAGTTACTCCCTCACAGGGGATAGCAATCAGCCCCAGCATTTT.